These 23 T cell receptor beta chains share one sample of origin, sequenced in a study of blood T cell repertoires in COVID-19 (dated by TCRdb to the early 2020s). The library was prepared using the immunoSEQ multiplex PCR assay. The source is immuneACCESS, and TCRdb retained only in-frame sequences with V and J called. Part of the clones is not carried over; for the studies checked, unresolved V genes explain less than half of this, and the remainder is unexplained. This sample is represented by approximately 74,000 clones; 70% to 90% of them were singletons. The ten largest clones add up to around 1.2% of the sample. The specimen was peripheral blood. These receptors were obtained from a woman in her sixties or seventies with acute or convalescent COVID-19.

The chain combines TRBV6-6 with TRBJ2-1; 9 bases agree with TRBD1. The CDR3 runs 13 residues. The germline gives CDR1 MNHNY, CDR2 SVGAGI (reference sequence). The V gene end was trimmed by 5 bases and the J gene end by 8 bases; junction bases not matched to a gene: 4. The CDR3 sequence: CASSQQGAYEQFF. CDR3 nucleotides: TGTGCCAGCAGTCAACAGGGGGCATATGAGCAGTTCTTC.

The genes are TRBV5-6 and TRBJ2-3; possibly TRBD1 for D (6 bases). V lost 4 bases to trimming and J lost 6 bases, with 21 bases between them. Germline CDR1 reads SGHDT; CDR2 reads YYEEEE. This CDR3 contains 16 residues. CDR3 in DNA: TGTGCCAGCAGCCCAGACGAGGGGGTGCCCTGGGATACGCAGTATTTT. Protein sequence: CASSPDEGVPWDTQYF.

The chain employs TRBV11-2 and TRBJ2-5, with TRBD2 matching over 9 bases. Germline trimming cut 3 bases from V and 5 bases from J; bases unmatched to any gene: 7. The CDR3 is made up of 15 amino acids. The germline V gene encodes CDR1 SGHAT and CDR2 FQNNGV. The CDR3 region is CASSLAGGAYETQYF. CDR3 bases: TGTGCCAGCAGCTTGGCGGGGGGGGCATACGAGACCCAGTACTTC.

This clone was seen a few times. The chain uses TRBV4-3 and TRBJ1-6, with unresolved D. Trimming removed 6 bases at V and 3 bases at J, with 9 bases between. Germline V lookup: CDR1 LGHNA, CDR2 YSLEER. This CDR3 has 14 residues. The CDR3 sequence: CASSPSVYNSPLHF. The CDR3 DNA sequence: TGCGCCAGCAGTCCCTCCGTCTATAATTCACCCCTCCACTTT.

V usage is TRBV28 and J usage is TRBJ1-1, with a tentative D call TRBD1 (5 bases). The CDR3 has 14 residues. Germline values: CDR1 MDHEN, CDR2 SYDVKM. Trimming left V 7 bases short and J 1 base short, with 13 bases between. CDR3 sequence (DNA): TGTGCCAGCAAAAGGGGACTACCGAACACTGAAGCTTTCTTT. Translation: CASKRGLPNTEAFF. The full variable domain, with the rest looked up from reference TRBV28 and TRBJ1-1, is DVKVTQSSRYLVKRTGEKVFLECVQDMDHENMFWYRQDPGLGLRLIYFSYDVKMKEKGDIPEGYSVSREKKERFSLILESASTNQTSMYLCASKRGLPNTEAFFGQGTRLTVV.

The genes are TRBV5-1 and TRBJ2-7, with 9 positions matching TRBD1. The CDR3 covers 15 residues. Looked up from germline, CDR1 is SGHRS and CDR2 is YFSETQ. With 4 bases clipped from V and 3 bases from J, the junction kept 8 bases outside the gene matches. The CDR3 sequence: CASSGYETGGYEQYV. In DNA, the CDR3 is TGCGCCAGCAGCGGTTATGAGACAGGGGGCTACGAGCAGTACGTC.

This chain links TRBV9 with TRBJ1-2; 8 positions match TRBD1. The CDR3 runs to 13 residues. Trimming removed 0 bases from V and 8 bases from J; junction bases left unmatched: 3. Germline CDR1 SGDLS, CDR2 YYNGEE. Here the CDR3 DNA reads TGTGCCAGCAGCGTAGAAACAGGGGGAGGCTACACCTTC. This translates into CASSVETGGGYTF.

The chain is built from TRBV7-2 and TRBJ1-2; no definite D call. Germline lookup yields CDR1 SGHTA and CDR2 FQGNSA. The CDR3 has 14 amino acids. V was clipped by 5 bases and J by 1 base, with 11 bases between them. The CDR3 loop reads CASSLPTRNYGYTF. DNA of the CDR3: TGTGCCAGCAGCCTACCGACACGTAACTATGGCTACACCTTC.

The gene calls are TRBV18 and TRBJ2-5, with 7 bases lining up with TRBD1. The CDR3 is 14 amino acids. CDR1 and CDR2 (germline): KGHSH, LQKENI. Trimming removed 3 bases from V and 5 bases from J; junction bases left unmatched: 6. The CDR3 region has the DNA TGTGCCAGCTCACCGACAGGGCTGTGGGAGACCCAGTACTTC. Its protein product is CASSPTGLWETQYF. Together with reference TRBV18 and TRBJ2-5, the CDR3 gives the full variable domain: NAGVMQNPRHLVRRRGQEARLRCSPMKGHSHVYWYRQLPEEGLKFMVYLQKENIIDESGMPKERFSAEFPKEGPSILRIQQVVRGDSAAYFCASSPTGLWETQYFGPGTRLLVL.

V and J are TRBV11-3 and TRBJ2-3; possibly TRBD2 for D (5 bases). Trimming left V 2 bases short and J 1 base short, with 13 bases between. The CDR3 covers 16 residues. Germline CDR1 is SGHNT and CDR2 is YENEEA. The CDR3 spells CASSLLRAMGTDTQYF. For the CDR3, the DNA is TGTGCCAGCAGCTTACTGAGGGCAATGGGCACAGATACGCAGTATTTT.

V and J are TRBV5-6 and TRBJ2-5; tentative D call: TRBD1 (6 bases). Germline assignment: CDR1 SGHDT and CDR2 YYEEEE. The CDR3 loop spans 14 amino acids. V was trimmed by 4 bases and J by 2 bases, leaving 12 bases between them. In DNA form, the CDR3 reads TGTGCCAGCAGCCGATCTGGACAGCAAGAGACCCAGTACTTC. This codes for CASSRSGQQETQYF. The full variable domain, completed using reference TRBV5-6 and TRBJ2-5, is DAGVTQSPTHLIKTRGQQVTLRCSPKSGHDTVSWYQQALGQGPQFIFQYYEEEERQRGNFPDRFSGHQFPNYSSELNVNALLLGDSALYLCASSRSGQQETQYFGPGTRLLVL.

In this sample, this clone turned up once. The chain combines TRBV12-5 with TRBJ2-7, with 7 bases fitting TRBD1. Germline values: CDR1 LGHNT, CDR2 FRNRAP. CDR3 length equals 15 residues. V was clipped by 1 base and J by 2 bases; unmatched bases: 5. The CDR3 spells CASGLAGQEPYEQYV. The CDR3 nucleotides read TGTGCTAGTGGTTTGGCCGGACAGGAACCCTACGAGCAGTACGTC.

This rearrangement joins TRBV5-6 to TRBJ1-6; D is uncertain. This CDR3 spans 16 amino acids. The V end lost 2 bases, the J end lost 0 bases, and 9 bases lay between the germline ends. Germline V gene data show CDR1 as SGHDT and CDR2 as YYEEEE. Written as DNA, the CDR3 is TGTGCCAGCAGCTTAGGGAGTCGCTCCTATAATTCACCCCTCCACTTT. Its protein product is CASSLGSRSYNSPLHF.

In this sample, this clone turned up a few times. The rearrangement links TRBV4-2 to TRBJ1-6; 8 bases are shared with TRBD1. The CDR3 has 15 amino acids. J lost 6 bases, V lost 3 bases, and 4 bases had no gene match. The germline gives CDR1 LGHNA, CDR2 YNFKEQ. CDR3 loop: CASSHSGTGNSPLHF. Here the CDR3 DNA reads TGTGCCAGCAGCCACTCCGGGACAGGTAATTCACCCCTCCACTTT.

This chain links TRBV27 with TRBJ2-3, with 9 bases aligning to TRBD1. Germline-derived CDR1 and CDR2 are MNHEY and SMNVEV (reference sequence). The CDR3 consists of 15 residues. Trimming cost V 5 bases and J 3 bases; bases outside gene matches: 6. CDR3 amino acids: CASSSPGTGTDTQYF. CDR3 DNA: TGTGCCAGCAGTAGTCCCGGGACAGGGACAGATACGCAGTATTTT.

The chain joins TRBV5-4 to TRBJ2-5; 7 bases map to TRBD1. Looked up from germline, CDR1 is SGHNT and CDR2 is YYREEE (reference sequence). The CDR3 extends over 15 amino acids. The junction had 9 bases not matched to a gene; V was cut back by 4 bases and J by 3 bases. CDR3 sequence reads: CASSPQTGIEETQYF. CDR3 DNA sequence: TGTGCCAGCAGCCCTCAGACAGGGATCGAAGAGACCCAGTACTTC.

The chain links TRBV9 to TRBJ1-2; perhaps TRBD1 as D (5 bases). CDR1 SGDLS and CDR2 YYNGEE come from the germline V gene. The CDR3 is 15 residues long. Between the trimmed V and J ends, which lost 1 base and 5 bases, there was a span of 15 bases. CDR3 sequence: CASSVSDRIIYGYTF. CDR3 sequence (DNA): TGTGCCAGCAGCGTATCAGACAGAATAATTTATGGCTACACCTTC.

The chain employs TRBV5-1 and TRBJ2-5, with D unclear. The CDR3 is 11 amino acids. Trimming stripped 4 bases from V and 3 bases from J, with 4 bases between. Germline CDR1 and CDR2: SGHRS and YFSETQ. Here the CDR3 DNA reads TGCGCCAGCAGCCTAAAAGAGACCCAGTACTTC. Its translation is CASSLKETQYF.

The CDR3 bases are TGTGCCAGCAGTTTCCGCTCCTATAATTCACCCCTCCACTTT. As protein: CASSFRSYNSPLHF. The chain employs TRBV27 and TRBJ1-6; D is uncertain. The length of the CDR3 is 14 residues. V lost 3 bases and J 0 bases, leaving 3 bases between the germline ends. Per the germline V gene, CDR1 is MNHEY and CDR2 is SMNVEV (reference sequence).

The chain has TRBV6-6 and TRBJ1-2, with TRBD1 identical over 11 bases. The trim removed 4 bases at V and 12 bases at J, leaving 7 bases unmatched. The CDR3 totals 13 residues. The germline V gene encodes CDR1 MNHNY and CDR2 SVGAGI (reference sequence). DNA of the CDR3: TGTGCCAGCAGTTCCCCCGGACAGGGGGCCCACACCTTC. Translated: CASSSPGQGAHTF.

The rearrangement joins TRBV5-6 to TRBJ2-1, with 11 bases matching TRBD2. The V segment lost 4 bases and the J segment 7 bases; nucleotides outside the gene matches: 13. The CDR3 contains 17 residues. Germline V gene lookup returns CDR1 SGHDT and CDR2 YYEEEE. The CDR3 region is CASSIPGLAVEGNEQFF. In DNA form, the CDR3 reads TGTGCCAGCAGCATACCGGGACTAGCGGTCGAGGGAAATGAGCAGTTCTTC.

In nucleotides, the CDR3 is TGCAGCGCGGAACAGGGGGCAAGCACTGAAGCTTTCTTT. This sequence encodes CSAEQGASTEAFF. The rearrangement uses TRBV29-1 and TRBJ1-1; TRBD1 matches at 9 bases. Losses at the gene ends were 7 bases for V and 4 bases for J; bases not matched to a gene: 7. Germline CDR1 SQVTM, CDR2 ANQGSEA. This CDR3 is built from 13 residues. The full variable domain, its missing parts supplied by reference TRBV29-1 and TRBJ1-1, is SAVISQKPSRDICQRGTSLTIQCQVDSQVTMMFWYRQQPGQSLTLIATANQGSEATYESGFVIDKFPISRPNLTFSTLTVSNMSPEDSSIYLCSAEQGASTEAFFGQGTRLTVV.

This chain links TRBV19 with TRBJ1-5; D gene uncertain. Per germline, CDR1 LNHDA and CDR2 SQIVND (reference sequence). V lost 3 bases, J lost 7 bases, and 13 bases lay in between. The length of the CDR3 is 14 residues. Here the CDR3 DNA reads TGTGCCAGTAGTATCGGGGAACTGGGACAGCCCCAGCATTTT. Protein: CASSIGELGQPQHF.